The 22 T cell receptor beta chains reported below all come from one sample, sequenced in a study of blood T cell repertoires in COVID-19. Only in-frame clones appear in the TCRdb table, and some are missing; sequencing was by immunoSEQ multiplex PCR. Of roughly 200,000 clones listed, around 88% are singletons. Sequenced material: PBMCs or T cells enriched from blood (not recorded which). The receptors come from a woman under 40 who had been exposed to COVID-19.

The chain is built from TRBV5-1 and TRBJ1-1; tentative D call: TRBD1 (6 bases). The germline V gene has CDR1 SGHRS and CDR2 YFSETQ. The CDR3 is made up of 14 amino acids. V lost 4 bases, J lost 7 bases, and 17 bases lay in between. This CDR3 is CASSPLQGEIEAFF. The CDR3 bases are TGCGCCAGCAGCCCCTTACAGGGTGAGATTGAAGCTTTCTTT.

This sequence joins TRBV5-1 and TRBJ2-1, with TRBD2 matching 10 bases. The CDR3 sequence is 16 residues long. Unmatched junction bases numbered 5, after V lost 5 bases and J lost 0 bases. Germline V lookup: CDR1 SGHRS, CDR2 YFSETQ. Here the CDR3 DNA reads TGCGCCAGCAGTCGAATAGCGGGGGGCTCCTACAATGAGCAGTTCTTC. As protein: CASSRIAGGSYNEQFF.

V usage is TRBV6-5 and J usage is TRBJ1-1; 7 bases match TRBD1. The CDR3 has 13 amino acids. The junction had 8 bases not matched to a gene; V was cut back by 6 bases and J by 7 bases. Looked up from germline, CDR1 is MNHEY and CDR2 is SVGAGI. This CDR3 reads CASRLDREREAFF. Here the CDR3 DNA reads TGTGCCAGCAGGTTAGACAGGGAACGTGAAGCTTTCTTT.

This chain uses TRBV9 with TRBJ1-3; possibly TRBD1 for D (5 bases). Looked up from germline, CDR1 is SGDLS and CDR2 is YYNGEE. The CDR3 has 15 amino acids. The V and J ends lost 0 bases and 0 bases respectively, with 7 bases between them. The CDR3 sequence: CASSVGGGSGNTIYF. The CDR3 nucleotides read TGTGCCAGCAGCGTAGGCGGGGGCTCTGGAAACACCATATATTTT.

The V gene is TRBV10-2, the J gene TRBJ1-2, with 11 bases aligning to TRBD1. From germline, CDR1 is WSHSY and CDR2 SAAADI. V lost 6 bases to trimming and J lost 2 bases; unmatched junction nucleotides: 8. The CDR3 is made up of 16 amino acids. CDR3 sequence: CASSLPRTGGNYGYTF. CDR3 nucleotide sequence: TGCGCCAGCAGCCTACCTAGGACAGGGGGCAACTATGGCTACACCTTC.

Only a few counts were recorded for this clone. The rearrangement joins TRBV7-9 to TRBJ1-4; D remains unclear. Germline V CDR1 and CDR2: SEHNR, FQNEAQ (reference sequence). The V and J ends lost 5 bases and 8 bases respectively, with 15 bases between them. The CDR3 spans 14 residues. CDR3 DNA: TGTGCCAGCAGCCCCCGACTATCCACCGAAAAACTGTTTTTT. It encodes CASSPRLSTEKLFF. The full variable domain, with the rest looked up from reference TRBV7-9 and TRBJ1-4, is DTGVSQNPRHKITKRGQNVTFRCDPISEHNRLYWYRQTLGQGPEFLTYFQNEAQLEKSRLLSDRFSAERPKGSFSTLEIQRTEQGDSAMYLCASSPRLSTEKLFFGSGTQLSVL.

The chain couples TRBV10-3 to TRBJ1-6, with a possible D match to TRBD1 (6 bases). Germline CDR1 reads ENHRY; CDR2 reads SYGVKD. Trimming left V 2 bases short and J 0 bases short, with 23 bases between. CDR3 length equals 21 residues. CDR3 bases: TGTGCCATCAGTGAGGCCTATATTAGAGGACAGACGAGCTCCTATAATTCACCCCTCCACTTT. This gives the protein CAISEAYIRGQTSSYNSPLHF.

The V and J genes are TRBV14 and TRBJ1-2, with D tentatively TRBD1 (5 bases). Trimming took off 1 base at V and 4 bases at J, with 10 bases between the two ends. This CDR3 is 14 amino acids long. Germline V gene lookup returns CDR1 SGHDN and CDR2 FVKESK. CDR3 coding DNA: TGTGCCAGCAGCCAAGGGGGGGGACTCTATGGCTACACCTTC. As protein: CASSQGGGLYGYTF.

This sequence joins TRBV5-1 and TRBJ2-2; 9 nucleotides match TRBD1. This CDR3 comprises 16 residues. Germline values: CDR1 SGHRS, CDR2 YFSETQ. V was clipped by 1 base and J by 1 base; unmatched bases: 2. CDR3 coding DNA: TGCGCCAGCAGCTTGCTGGGACAGGGGAACACCGGGGAGCTGTTTTTT. It translates to CASSLLGQGNTGELFF.

This chain links TRBV5-1 with TRBJ2-1, with 13 bases fitting TRBD2. J lost 8 bases, V lost 9 bases, and 8 bases had no gene match. The germline CDR1 and CDR2 sequences are SGHRS and YFSETQ. The CDR3 is made up of 14 amino acids. CDR3 nucleotide sequence: TGCGCCACCCGAACTAGCGGGGGGGCCCATGAGCAGTTCTTC. Its translation is CATRTSGGAHEQFF.

The chain has TRBV3-1 (or the pseudogene TRBV3-2) and TRBJ2-3, with 10 bases identical to TRBD2. The CDR3 loop spans 16 amino acids. V gave up 4 bases and J gave up 5 bases; unmatched junction bases: 9. CDR1 and CDR2 from the germline V gene are LGHDT and YNNKEL (reference sequence). The CDR3 here is CASSLFLAGDGDTQYF. CDR3 nucleotide sequence: TGTGCCAGCAGCCTGTTCCTAGCGGGGGATGGAGATACGCAGTATTTT.

Regarding this clone: Other DNA sequences within the sample encode an identical CDR3. This chain links TRBV11-3 with TRBJ2-6; D gene ambiguous. This CDR3 region has 15 residues. Trimming pared 5 bases from V and 1 base from J, leaving 9 bases between. Germline V lookup: CDR1 SGHNT, CDR2 YENEEA. CDR3 amino acids: CASSPPRSGANVLTF. The CDR3 DNA is TGTGCCAGCAGCCCCCCGAGATCTGGGGCCAACGTCCTGACTTTC. Looking up the rest from reference TRBV11-3 and TRBJ2-6 gives the full variable domain: EAGVVQSPRYKIIEKKQPVAFWCNPISGHNTLYWYLQNLGQGPELLIRYENEEAVDDSQLPKDRFSAERLKGVDSTLKIQPAELGDSAVYLCASSPPRSGANVLTFGAGSRLTVL.

The chain uses TRBV5-1 and TRBJ1-4, with D uncertain. The CDR3 runs to 16 residues. V was cut by 4 bases and J by 6 bases, with 19 bases left in between. Germline V lookup: CDR1 SGHRS, CDR2 YFSETQ. The CDR3 protein is CASSRAGSGEHEKLFF. The CDR3 bases are TGCGCCAGCAGCAGGGCGGGCAGCGGGGAACATGAAAAACTGTTTTTT.

This rearrangement joins TRBV5-1 to TRBJ1-3; D is uncertain. Trimming took off 4 bases at V and 0 bases at J, with 8 bases between the two ends. The germline V gene encodes CDR1 SGHRS and CDR2 YFSETQ. CDR3 length: 14 residues. The CDR3: CASSAEGSGNTIYF. CDR3 nucleotide sequence: TGCGCCAGCAGCGCGGAGGGCTCTGGAAACACCATATATTTT.

The genes are TRBV20-1 and TRBJ1-1; D ambiguous. Germline CDR1 is DFQATT and CDR2 is SNEGSKA (reference sequence). This CDR3 comprises 11 residues. Deletions cut 2 bases from V and 9 bases from J, with 10 bases between. The CDR3 DNA is TGCAGTGCTAGACGGACGACTAAAGCTTTCTTT. Encoded protein: CSARRTTKAFF.

The J gene is TRBJ2-7, the V gene TRBV11-2; D is perhaps TRBD1 (6 bases). V dropped 1 base and J dropped 2 bases, with 12 bases sitting between them. Germline loops: CDR1 SGHAT, CDR2 FQNNGV. This CDR3 has 15 residues. The CDR3 loop is CASSLGAAGAYEQYF. Here the CDR3 DNA reads TGTGCCAGCAGCTTAGGGGCGGCAGGGGCCTACGAGCAGTACTTC.

Of note for this clone: In the same sample, other DNA sequences code for this CDR3. The rearrangement links TRBV5-1 to TRBJ1-1; 7 bases fit TRBD1. Germline V gene sequence: CDR1 SGHRS, CDR2 YFSETQ. The CDR3 covers 15 residues. V dropped 0 bases and J dropped 1; count of bases not matched to a gene: 3. The CDR3 coding sequence is TGCGCCAGCAGCTTGGGAGACAGGGAGAACACTGAAGCTTTCTTT. Its translation: CASSLGDRENTEAFF. Together with reference TRBV5-1 and TRBJ1-1, the CDR3 gives the full variable domain: KAGVTQTPRYLIKTRGQQVTLSCSPISGHRSVSWYQQTPGQGLQFLFEYFSETQRNKGNFPGRFSGRQFSNSRSEMNVSTLELGDSALYLCASSLGDRENTEAFFGQGTRLTVV.

The chain couples TRBV6-1 to TRBJ1-1, with 7 nucleotides matching TRBD1. The germline V gene encodes CDR1 MNHNS and CDR2 SASEGT. The CDR3 contains 15 residues. The junction had 6 bases not matched to a gene; V was cut back by 2 bases and J by 3 bases. CDR3: CASSEMTGTDTEAFF. The CDR3 coding sequence is TGTGCCAGCAGTGAAATGACAGGGACTGACACTGAAGCTTTCTTT.

The J gene is TRBJ1-2, the V gene TRBV6-5; D is undetermined. Germline assignment: CDR1 MNHEY and CDR2 SVGAGI. V lost 6 bases and J 0 bases, leaving 14 bases between the germline ends. The CDR3 spans 15 residues. CDR3 loop: CASSYSGRPNYGYTF. The CDR3 coding sequence is TGTGCCAGCAGCTATAGCGGTAGGCCTAACTATGGCTACACCTTC.

The J gene is TRBJ2-2, the V gene TRBV7-3; no clear D gene. V was shortened by 5 bases and J by 0 bases, with 13 bases between the two germline ends. Germline CDR1 is SGHTA and CDR2 is FQGTGA. This CDR3 has 16 residues. The CDR3: CASSPEARTNTGELFF. The CDR3 nucleotides are TGTGCCAGCAGCCCAGAGGCCAGAACGAACACCGGGGAGCTGTTTTTT. The complete variable domain, with remaining parts taken from reference TRBV7-3 and TRBJ2-2, reads GAGVSQTPSNKVTEKGKYVELRCDPISGHTALYWYRQSLGQGPEFLIYFQGTGAADDSGLPNDRFFAVRPEGSVSTLKIQRTERGDSAVYLCASSPEARTNTGELFFGEGSRLTVL.

The V and J genes are TRBV27 and TRBJ1-2; 10 bases agree with TRBD1. CDR3 length: 15 residues. Looked up from germline, CDR1 is MNHEY and CDR2 is SMNVEV (reference sequence). V dropped 1 base and J dropped 2; count of bases not matched to a gene: 1. This CDR3 reads CASSLLTGGNYGYTF. For the CDR3, the DNA is TGTGCCAGCAGTTTATTGACAGGGGGCAACTATGGCTACACCTTC.

The chain combines TRBV7-6 with TRBJ2-7, with D tentatively TRBD2 (5 bases). In germline, CDR1 is SGHVS, CDR2 FNYEAQ. V was trimmed by 0 bases and J by 4 bases, leaving 10 bases between them. The CDR3 length is 14 residues. CDR3 sequence reads: CASSLAEEGYEQYF. The CDR3 DNA sequence: TGTGCCAGCAGCTTAGCGGAGGAAGGGTACGAGCAGTACTTC.